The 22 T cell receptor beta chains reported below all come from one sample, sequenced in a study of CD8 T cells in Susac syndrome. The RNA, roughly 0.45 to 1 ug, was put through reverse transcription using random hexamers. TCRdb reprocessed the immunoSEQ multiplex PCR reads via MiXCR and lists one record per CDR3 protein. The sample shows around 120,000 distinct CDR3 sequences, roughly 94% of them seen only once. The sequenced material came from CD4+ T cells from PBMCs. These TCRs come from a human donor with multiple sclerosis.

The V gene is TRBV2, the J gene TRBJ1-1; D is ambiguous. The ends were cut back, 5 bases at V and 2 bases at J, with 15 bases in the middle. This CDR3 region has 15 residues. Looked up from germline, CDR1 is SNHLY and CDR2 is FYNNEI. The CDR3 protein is CASSLDQPSNTEAFF. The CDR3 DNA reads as TGTGCCAGCAGTCTGGACCAACCATCTAACACTGAAGCTTTCTTT.

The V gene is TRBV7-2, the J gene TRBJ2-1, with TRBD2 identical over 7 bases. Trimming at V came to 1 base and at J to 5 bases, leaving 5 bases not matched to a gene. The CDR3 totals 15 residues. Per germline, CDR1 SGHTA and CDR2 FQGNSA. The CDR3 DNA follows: TGTGCCAGCAGCTTAGGGCTAGCGGAGCACAATGAGCAGTTCTTC. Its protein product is CASSLGLAEHNEQFF.

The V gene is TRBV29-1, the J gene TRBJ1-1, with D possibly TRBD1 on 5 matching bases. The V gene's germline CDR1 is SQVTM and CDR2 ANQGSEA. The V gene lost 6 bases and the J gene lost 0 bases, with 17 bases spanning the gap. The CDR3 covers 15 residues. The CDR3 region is CSVVFRVFMNTEAFF. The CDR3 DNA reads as TGCAGCGTCGTTTTCAGGGTCTTCATGAACACTGAAGCTTTCTTT.

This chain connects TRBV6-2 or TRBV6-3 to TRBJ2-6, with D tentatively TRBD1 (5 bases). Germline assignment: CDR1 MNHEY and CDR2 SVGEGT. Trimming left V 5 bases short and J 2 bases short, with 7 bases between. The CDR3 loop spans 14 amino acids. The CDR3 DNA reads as TGTGCCAGCAGTCGGACACCTGGGGCCAACGTCCTGACTTTC. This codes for CASSRTPGANVLTF.

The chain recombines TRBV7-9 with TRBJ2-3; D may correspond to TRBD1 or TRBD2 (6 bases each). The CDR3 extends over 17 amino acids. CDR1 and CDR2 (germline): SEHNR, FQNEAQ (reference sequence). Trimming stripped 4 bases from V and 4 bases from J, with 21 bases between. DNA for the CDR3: TGTGCCAGCAGCTCAGGGGCCGGGAGCCAACGCGCAGATACGCAGTATTTT. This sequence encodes CASSSGAGSQRADTQYF.

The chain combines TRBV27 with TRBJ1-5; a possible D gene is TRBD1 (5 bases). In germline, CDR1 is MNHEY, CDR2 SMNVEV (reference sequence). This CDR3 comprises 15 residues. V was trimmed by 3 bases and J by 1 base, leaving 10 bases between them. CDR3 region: CASSFGQGSNQPQHF. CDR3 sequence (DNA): TGTGCCAGCAGTTTTGGCCAGGGCAGCAATCAGCCCCAGCATTTT.

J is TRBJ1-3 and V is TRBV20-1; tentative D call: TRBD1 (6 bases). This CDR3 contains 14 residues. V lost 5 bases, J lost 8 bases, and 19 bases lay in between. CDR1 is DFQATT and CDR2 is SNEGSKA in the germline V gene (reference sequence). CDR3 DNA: TGCAGTGCTTTCACCGGGACAACGCAAGACACCATATATTTT. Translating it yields CSAFTGTTQDTIYF.

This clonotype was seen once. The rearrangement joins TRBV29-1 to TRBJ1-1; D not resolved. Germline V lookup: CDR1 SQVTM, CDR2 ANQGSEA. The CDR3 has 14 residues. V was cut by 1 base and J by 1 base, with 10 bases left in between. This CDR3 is CSVEGTPPNTEAFF. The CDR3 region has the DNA TGCAGCGTTGAAGGAACCCCACCGAACACTGAAGCTTTCTTT.

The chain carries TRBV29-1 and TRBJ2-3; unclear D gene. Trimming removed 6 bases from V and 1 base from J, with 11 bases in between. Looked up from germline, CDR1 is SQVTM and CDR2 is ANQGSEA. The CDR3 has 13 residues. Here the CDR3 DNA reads TGCAGCGTAGAAACACAAGGCACAGATACGCAGTATTTT. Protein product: CSVETQGTDTQYF.

The CDR3 sequence is CSVSGTGTTEAFF. The CDR3 bases are TGCAGCGTCTCAGGGACAGGGACAACTGAAGCTTTCTTT. The V call is TRBV29-1, the J call TRBJ1-1, with 9 bases fitting TRBD1. The germline V gene has CDR1 SQVTM and CDR2 ANQGSEA. Unmatched junction bases numbered 7, after V lost 6 bases and J lost 5 bases. The CDR3 has 13 amino acids.

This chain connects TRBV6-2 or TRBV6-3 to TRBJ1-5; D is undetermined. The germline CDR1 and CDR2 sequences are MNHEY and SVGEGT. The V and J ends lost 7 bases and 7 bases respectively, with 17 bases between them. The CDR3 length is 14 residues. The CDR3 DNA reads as TGTGCCAGCACCCCAGAAGGAGGGTACCAGCCCCAGCATTTT. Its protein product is CASTPEGGYQPQHF.

CDR3 protein: CASSQGTGFNEKLFF. In DNA, the CDR3 is TGCGCCAGCAGCCAAGGGACAGGGTTTAATGAAAAACTGTTTTTT. This chain connects TRBV4-3 to TRBJ1-4, with 8 bases fitting TRBD1. The CDR3 contains 15 residues. CDR1 and CDR2 (germline): LGHNA, YSLEER. Trimming removed 1 base from V and 4 bases from J; junction bases left unmatched: 2.

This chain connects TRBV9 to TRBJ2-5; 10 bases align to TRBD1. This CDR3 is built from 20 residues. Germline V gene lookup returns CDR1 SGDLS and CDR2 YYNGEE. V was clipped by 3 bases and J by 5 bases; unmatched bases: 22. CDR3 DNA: TGTGCCAGCAGCGGTTTAGGGACAGGGGCCCGGGGACAAGGCTTGGAGACCCAGTACTTC. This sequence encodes CASSGLGTGARGQGLETQYF. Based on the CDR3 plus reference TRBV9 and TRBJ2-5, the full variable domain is DSGVTQTPKHLITATGQRVTLRCSPRSGDLSVYWYQQSLDQGLQFLIQYYNGEERAKGNILERFSAQQFPDLHSELNLSSLELGDSALYFCASSGLGTGARGQGLETQYFGPGTRLLVL.

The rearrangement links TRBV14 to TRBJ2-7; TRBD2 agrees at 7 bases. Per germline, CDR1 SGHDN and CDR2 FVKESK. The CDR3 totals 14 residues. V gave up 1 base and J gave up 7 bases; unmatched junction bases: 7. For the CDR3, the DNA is TGTGCCAGCAGCCAAGCCCGTTTGGGGGGGGAGCAGTACTTC. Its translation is CASSQARLGGEQYF.

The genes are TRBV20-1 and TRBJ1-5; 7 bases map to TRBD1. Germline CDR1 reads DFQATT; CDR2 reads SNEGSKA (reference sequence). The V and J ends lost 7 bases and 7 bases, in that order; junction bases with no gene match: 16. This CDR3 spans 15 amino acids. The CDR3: CSVPNRGTFGQPQHF. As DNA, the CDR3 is TGCAGTGTTCCTAACAGGGGCACTTTTGGGCAGCCCCAGCATTTT.

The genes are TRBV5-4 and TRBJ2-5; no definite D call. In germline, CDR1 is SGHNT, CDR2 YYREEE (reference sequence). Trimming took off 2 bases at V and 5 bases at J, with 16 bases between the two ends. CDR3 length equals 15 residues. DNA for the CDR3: TGTGCCAGCAGCTTACCGAGTGAGGCTCCGGAGACCCAGTACTTC. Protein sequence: CASSLPSEAPETQYF. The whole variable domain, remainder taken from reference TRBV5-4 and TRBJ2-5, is ETGVTQSPTHLIKTRGQQVTLRCSSQSGHNTVSWYQQALGQGPQFIFQYYREEENGRGNFPPRFSGLQFPNYSSELNVNALELDDSALYLCASSLPSEAPETQYFGPGTRLLVL.

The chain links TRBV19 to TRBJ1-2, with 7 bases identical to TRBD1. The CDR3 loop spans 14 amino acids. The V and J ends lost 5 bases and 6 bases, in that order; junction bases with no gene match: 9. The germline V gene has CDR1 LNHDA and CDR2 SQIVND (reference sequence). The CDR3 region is CASSPFGQVDGYTF. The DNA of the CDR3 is TGTGCCAGTAGTCCTTTCGGACAGGTTGATGGCTACACCTTC.

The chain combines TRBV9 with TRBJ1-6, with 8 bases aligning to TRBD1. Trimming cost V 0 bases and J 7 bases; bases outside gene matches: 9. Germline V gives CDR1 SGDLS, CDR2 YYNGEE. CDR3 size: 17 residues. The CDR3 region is CASSVELQGVSNSPLHF. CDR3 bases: TGTGCCAGCAGCGTAGAGCTACAGGGGGTATCGAATTCACCCCTCCACTTT.

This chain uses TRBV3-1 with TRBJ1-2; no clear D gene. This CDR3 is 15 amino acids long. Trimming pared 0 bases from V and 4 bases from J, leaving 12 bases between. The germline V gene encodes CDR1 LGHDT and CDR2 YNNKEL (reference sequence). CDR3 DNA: TGTGCCAGCAGCCAAGATCTAACCGTTCTCTATGGCTACACCTTC. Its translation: CASSQDLTVLYGYTF.

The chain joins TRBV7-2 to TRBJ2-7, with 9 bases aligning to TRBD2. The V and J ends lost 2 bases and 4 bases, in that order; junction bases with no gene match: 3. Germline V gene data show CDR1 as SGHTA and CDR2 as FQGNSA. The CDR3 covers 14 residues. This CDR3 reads CASSLTAGGYEQYF. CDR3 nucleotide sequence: TGTGCCAGCAGCTTAACAGCGGGGGGATACGAGCAGTACTTC.

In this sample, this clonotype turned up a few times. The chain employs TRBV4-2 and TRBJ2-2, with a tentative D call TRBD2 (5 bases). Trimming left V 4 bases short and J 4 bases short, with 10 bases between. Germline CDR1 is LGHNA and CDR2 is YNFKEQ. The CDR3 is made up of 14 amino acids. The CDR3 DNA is TGTGCCAGCAGCCTCGAACGGGGCACCGGGGAGCTGTTTTTT. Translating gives CASSLERGTGELFF.

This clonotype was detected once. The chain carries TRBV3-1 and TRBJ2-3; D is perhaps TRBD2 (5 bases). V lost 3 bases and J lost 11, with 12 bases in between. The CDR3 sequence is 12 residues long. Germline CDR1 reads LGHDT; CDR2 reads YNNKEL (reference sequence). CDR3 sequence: CASSHDYRWQYF. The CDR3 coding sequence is TGTGCCAGCAGCCATGACTACAGATGGCAGTATTTT.